This T cell receptor (beta chain) was recovered during a study of T cell changes during pregnancy in multiple sclerosis. The repertoire was sequenced with immunoSEQ multiplex PCR; TCRdb's copy has only in-frame clones and lacks some. In the table there are approximately 30,000 clones, over 80% of which are singletons. Germline assignment: CDR1 SGHVS and CDR2 FQNEAQ. The CDR3 spans 18 residues. Trimming removed 3 bases at V and 0 bases at J, with 15 bases between. This chain connects TRBV7-8 to TRBJ2-6; the D gene is possibly TRBD1 (5 bases). Sample: CD8+ T cells from peripheral blood mononuclear cells, taken before pregnancy. This receptor was obtained from a female donor with multiple sclerosis, enrolled in a pregnancy study. This chain's CDR3 is CASSFPFDRLSGANVLTF. The DNA of the CDR3 is TGTGCCAGCAGCTTCCCCTTTGACAGACTCTCTGGGGCCAACGTCCTGACTTTC.